One and the same sample provided the 3 T cell receptor beta chains below, sequenced in a study of Tregs in tolerant kidney transplant recipients. Their cognate antigens are unknown. The method was immunoSEQ multiplex PCR; TCRdb's version includes in-frame clones alone and lacks a portion of them. The repertoire consists of 35,000 to 50,000 clones, with 95% occurring once and the leading ten covering approximately 0.39%. Sequenced: Tregs from blood cultured with allogeneic cells. Receptor source: a human donor in good health.

The V call is TRBV7-3, the J call TRBJ2-7; unclear D gene. The V and J ends lost 2 bases and 4 bases respectively, with 12 bases between them. The CDR3 covers 14 residues. The germline CDR1 and CDR2 sequences are SGHTA and FQGTGA. CDR3 loop: CASSLGPTVYEQYF. The CDR3 DNA is TGTGCCAGCAGCTTAGGACCGACGGTTTACGAGCAGTACTTC.

The rearrangement uses TRBV18 and TRBJ2-1; 10 nucleotides agree with TRBD2. The CDR3 loop spans 17 amino acids. In germline, CDR1 is KGHSH, CDR2 LQKENI. The J segment lost 1 base and the V segment lost 4 bases, leaving 7 bases of the junction unmatched. The CDR3 DNA reads TGTGCCAGCTCACTATACCTTAGCGGGGGGTCCTACAATGAGCAGTTCTTC. This gives the protein CASSLYLSGGSYNEQFF.

Only one count was recorded for this clone. The V gene is TRBV5-8, the J gene TRBJ1-6; no firm D call. The CDR3 totals 15 residues. Per the germline V gene, CDR1 is SGHTS and CDR2 is YDEGEE. V gave up 9 bases and J gave up 0 bases, with 13 bases separating them. CDR3 sequence (DNA): TGTGCCACCTTTCTCGGAGGCTCCTATAATTCACCCCTCCACTTT. Translated, it gives CATFLGGSYNSPLHF.